This T cell receptor (beta chain) was obtained from a study of blood T cell repertoires in COVID-19. The overall study: Italy, Spain and the United States were the sources of the convalescent and acute COVID-19 samples. From T cells, B-cell-depleted T cells, or PBMCs came the material, which was cDNA or gDNA.

Germline trimming cut 7 bases from V and 6 bases from J; bases unmatched to any gene: 23. The CDR3 consists of 20 residues. Per germline, CDR1 ENHRY and CDR2 SYGVKD. Original handling: Using reference gene primer amplification, nucleated cell counts were estimated. This table comes from immunoSEQ multiplex PCR, and its TCRdb copy is limited to in-frame clones, with some not included. The V and J calls and the clone size are those of that table, but D and trimming were determined from the DNA. This sample yields about 210,000 clones, of which roughly 90% are seen a single time; about 1.7% belongs to the top ten.

Sequenced material: peripheral blood. The chain links TRBV10-3 to TRBJ1-6, with 8 positions matching TRBD1. This sequence originates from a man younger than 35 with active or convalescent COVID-19. The DNA for the CDR3 is TGTGCCATCATATCTTCGTCGGACAGGGTGGGCGGCCAGGGTAATTCACCCCTCCACTTT. Its translation is CAIISSSDRVGGQGNSPLHF.